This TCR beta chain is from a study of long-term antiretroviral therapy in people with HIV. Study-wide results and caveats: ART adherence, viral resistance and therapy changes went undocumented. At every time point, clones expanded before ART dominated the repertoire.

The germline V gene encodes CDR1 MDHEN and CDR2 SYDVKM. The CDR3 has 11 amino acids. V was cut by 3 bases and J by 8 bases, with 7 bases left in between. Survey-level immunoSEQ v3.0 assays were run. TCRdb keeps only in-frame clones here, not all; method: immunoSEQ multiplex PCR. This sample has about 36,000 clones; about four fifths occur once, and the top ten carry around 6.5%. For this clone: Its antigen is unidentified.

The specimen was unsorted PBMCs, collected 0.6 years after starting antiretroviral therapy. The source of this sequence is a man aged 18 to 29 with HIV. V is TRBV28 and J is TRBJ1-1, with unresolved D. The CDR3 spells CASSLAEEAFF. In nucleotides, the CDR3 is TGTGCCAGCAGTTTGGCTGAGGAAGCTTTCTTT.